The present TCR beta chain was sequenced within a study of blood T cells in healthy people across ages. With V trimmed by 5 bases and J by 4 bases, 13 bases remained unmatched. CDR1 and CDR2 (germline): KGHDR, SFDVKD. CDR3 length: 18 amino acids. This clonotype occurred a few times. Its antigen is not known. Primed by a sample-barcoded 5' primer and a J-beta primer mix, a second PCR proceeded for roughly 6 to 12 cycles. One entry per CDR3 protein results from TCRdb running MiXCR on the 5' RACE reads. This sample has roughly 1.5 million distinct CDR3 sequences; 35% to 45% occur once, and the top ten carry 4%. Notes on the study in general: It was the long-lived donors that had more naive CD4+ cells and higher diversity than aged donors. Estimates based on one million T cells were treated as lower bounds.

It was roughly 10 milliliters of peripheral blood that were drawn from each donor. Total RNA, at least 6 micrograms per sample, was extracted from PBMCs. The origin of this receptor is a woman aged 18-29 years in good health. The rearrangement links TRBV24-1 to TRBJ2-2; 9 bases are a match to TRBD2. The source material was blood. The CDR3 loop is CATSGFAPGLALTGELFF. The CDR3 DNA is TGTGCCACCAGTGGCTTCGCACCGGGACTAGCCCTCACCGGGGAGCTGTTTTTT.